This TCR beta chain was recorded in a study of blood T cell repertoires in COVID-19. In the study overall: Samples came from the United States, Italy and Spain, spanning acute and convalescent COVID-19. Sources were T cells, B-cell-depleted T cells, or PBMCs; the material itself was cDNA or gDNA.

CDR1 is MDHEN, CDR2 SYDVKM, per germline. The CDR3 has 16 amino acids. In the case of this clone: At one end, the junction sequence differs from germline, possibly due to a read error.

Measured with immunoSEQ multiplex PCR; TCRdb has only the in-frame clones, and not every one. Here the sample spans more than 250,000 clones, roughly 90% being singletons. This chain joins TRBV28 and TRBJ2-7; 11 bases agree with TRBD2. This receptor was obtained from a woman between 25 and 40 years old who had recovered from COVID-19. Input material: PBMCs or T cells enriched from blood (not recorded which). For the CDR3, the DNA is TGTGCCAGCAGTTTGGAGGGGACTAGCGGATCTTACGAAAGGAGTTTC. Translated: CASSLEGTSGSYERSF.